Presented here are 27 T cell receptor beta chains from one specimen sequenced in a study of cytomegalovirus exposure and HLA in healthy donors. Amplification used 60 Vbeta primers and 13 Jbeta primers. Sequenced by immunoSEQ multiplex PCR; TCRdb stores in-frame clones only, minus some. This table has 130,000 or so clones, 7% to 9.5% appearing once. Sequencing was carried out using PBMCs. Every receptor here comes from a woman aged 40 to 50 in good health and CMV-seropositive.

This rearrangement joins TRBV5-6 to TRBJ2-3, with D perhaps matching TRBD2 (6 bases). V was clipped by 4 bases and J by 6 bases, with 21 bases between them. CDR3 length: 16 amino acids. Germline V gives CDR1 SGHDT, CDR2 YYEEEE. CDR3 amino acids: CASSRLGGGEADTQYF. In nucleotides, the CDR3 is TGTGCCAGCAGCCGGCTCGGGGGAGGCGAGGCGGATACGCAGTATTTT.

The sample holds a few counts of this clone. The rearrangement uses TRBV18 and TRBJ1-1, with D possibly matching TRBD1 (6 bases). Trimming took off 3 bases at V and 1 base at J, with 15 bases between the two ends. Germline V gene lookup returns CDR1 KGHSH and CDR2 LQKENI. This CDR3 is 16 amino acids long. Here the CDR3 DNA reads TGTGCCAGCTCACCTATCACGACAGGAAAGAACACTGAAGCTTTCTTT. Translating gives CASSPITTGKNTEAFF.

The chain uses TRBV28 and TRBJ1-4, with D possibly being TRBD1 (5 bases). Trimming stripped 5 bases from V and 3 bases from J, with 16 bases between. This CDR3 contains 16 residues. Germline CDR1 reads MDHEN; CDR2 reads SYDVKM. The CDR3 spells CASSTPRRGANEKLFF. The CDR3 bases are TGTGCCAGCAGTACTCCTCGTAGGGGCGCTAATGAAAAACTGTTTTTT.

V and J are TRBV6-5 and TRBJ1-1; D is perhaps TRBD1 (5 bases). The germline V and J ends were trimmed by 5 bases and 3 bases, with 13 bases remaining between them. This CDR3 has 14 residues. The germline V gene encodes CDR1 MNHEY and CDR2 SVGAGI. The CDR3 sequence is CASSEIAGHTEAFF. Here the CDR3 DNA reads TGTGCCAGCAGTGAAATCGCAGGGCACACTGAAGCTTTCTTT.

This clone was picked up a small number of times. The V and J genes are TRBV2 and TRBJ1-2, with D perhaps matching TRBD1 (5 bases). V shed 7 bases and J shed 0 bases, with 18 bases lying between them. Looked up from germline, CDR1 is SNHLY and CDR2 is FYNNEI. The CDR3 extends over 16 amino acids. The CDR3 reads CASINNPGTPNYGYTF. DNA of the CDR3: TGTGCCAGCATCAATAACCCCGGGACTCCTAACTATGGCTACACCTTC.

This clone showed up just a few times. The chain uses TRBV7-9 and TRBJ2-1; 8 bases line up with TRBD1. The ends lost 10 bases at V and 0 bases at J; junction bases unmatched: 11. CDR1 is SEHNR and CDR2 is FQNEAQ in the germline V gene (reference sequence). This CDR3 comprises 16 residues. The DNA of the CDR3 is TGTGCCACCAGGCCTCAGGGGGCTTTCTCCTACAATGAGCAGTTCTTC. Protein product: CATRPQGAFSYNEQFF.

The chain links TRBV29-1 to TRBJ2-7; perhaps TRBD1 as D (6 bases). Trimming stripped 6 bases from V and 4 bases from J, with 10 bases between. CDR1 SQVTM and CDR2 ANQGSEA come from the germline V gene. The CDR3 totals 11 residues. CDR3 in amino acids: CSVLTGYEQYF. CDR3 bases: TGCAGCGTATTAACAGGGTACGAGCAGTACTTC.

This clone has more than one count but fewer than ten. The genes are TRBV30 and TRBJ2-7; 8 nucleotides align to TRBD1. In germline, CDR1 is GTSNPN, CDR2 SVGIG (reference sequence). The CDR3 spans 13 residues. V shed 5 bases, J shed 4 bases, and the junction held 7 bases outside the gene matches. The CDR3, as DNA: TGTGCCTGGGCACAGGGGGATGAGTACGAGCAGTACTTC. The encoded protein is CAWAQGDEYEQYF.

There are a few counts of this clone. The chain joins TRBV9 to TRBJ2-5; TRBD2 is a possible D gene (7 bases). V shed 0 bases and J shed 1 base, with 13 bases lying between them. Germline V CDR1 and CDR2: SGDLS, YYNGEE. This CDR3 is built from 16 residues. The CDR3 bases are TGTGCCAGCAGCGTAGTAGAAGGGGGGGCCCAAGAGACCCAGTACTTC. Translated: CASSVVEGGAQETQYF.

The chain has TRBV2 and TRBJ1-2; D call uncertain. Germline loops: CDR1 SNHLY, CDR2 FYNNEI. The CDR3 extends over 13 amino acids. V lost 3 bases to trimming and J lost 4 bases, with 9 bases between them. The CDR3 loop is CASSEGSFYGYTF. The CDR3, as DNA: TGTGCCAGCAGTGAGGGCAGCTTCTATGGCTACACCTTC.

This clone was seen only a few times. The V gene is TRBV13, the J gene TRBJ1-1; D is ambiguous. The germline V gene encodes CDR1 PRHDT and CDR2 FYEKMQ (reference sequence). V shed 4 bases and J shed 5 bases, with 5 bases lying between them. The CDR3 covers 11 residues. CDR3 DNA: TGTGCCAGCAGCTACTATACTGAAGCTTTCTTT. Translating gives CASSYYTEAFF. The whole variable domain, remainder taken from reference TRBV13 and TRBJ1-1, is AAGVIQSPRHLIKEKRETATLKCYPIPRHDTVYWYQQGPGQDPQFLISFYEKMQSDKGSIPDRFSAQQFSDYHSELNMSSLELGDSALYFCASSYYTEAFFGQGTRLTVV.

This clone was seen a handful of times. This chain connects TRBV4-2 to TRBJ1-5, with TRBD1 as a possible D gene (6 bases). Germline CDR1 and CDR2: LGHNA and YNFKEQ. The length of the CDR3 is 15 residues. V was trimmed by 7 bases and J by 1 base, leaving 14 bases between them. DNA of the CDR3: TGTGCCAGCACCCCCAGACAGGCAAGCAATCAGCCCCAGCATTTT. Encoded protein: CASTPRQASNQPQHF.

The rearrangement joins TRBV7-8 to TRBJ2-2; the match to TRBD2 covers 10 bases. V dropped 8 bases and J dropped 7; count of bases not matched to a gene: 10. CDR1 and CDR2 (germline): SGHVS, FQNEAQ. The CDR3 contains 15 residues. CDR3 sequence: CASSFRSGGVGELFF. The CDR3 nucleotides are TGTGCCAGCTCCTTCCGGAGCGGGGGGGTCGGGGAGCTGTTTTTT.

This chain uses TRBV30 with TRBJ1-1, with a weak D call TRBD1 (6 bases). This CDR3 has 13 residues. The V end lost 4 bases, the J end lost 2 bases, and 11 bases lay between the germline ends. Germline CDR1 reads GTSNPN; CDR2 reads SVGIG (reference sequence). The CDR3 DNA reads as TGTGCCTGGACCGGACAGTTAAACACTGAAGCTTTCTTT. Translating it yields CAWTGQLNTEAFF.

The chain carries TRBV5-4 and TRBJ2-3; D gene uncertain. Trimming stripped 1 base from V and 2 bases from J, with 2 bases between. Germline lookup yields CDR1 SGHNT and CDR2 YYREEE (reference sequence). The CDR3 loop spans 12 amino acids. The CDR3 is CASSLLTDTQYF. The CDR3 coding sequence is TGTGCCAGCAGCTTGCTCACAGATACGCAGTATTTT.

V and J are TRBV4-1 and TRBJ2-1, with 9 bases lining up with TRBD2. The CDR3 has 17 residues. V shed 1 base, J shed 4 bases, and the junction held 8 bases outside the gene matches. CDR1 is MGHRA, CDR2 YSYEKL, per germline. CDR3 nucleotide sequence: TGCGCCAGCAGCCAAGTTATTAGCGGGGGTGGTTACAATGAGCAGTTCTTC. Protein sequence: CASSQVISGGGYNEQFF.

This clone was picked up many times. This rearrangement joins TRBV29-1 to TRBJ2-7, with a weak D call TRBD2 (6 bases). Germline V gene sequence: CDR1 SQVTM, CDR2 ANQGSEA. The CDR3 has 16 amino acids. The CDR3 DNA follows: TGCAGGACCCAGCGACCTGAAGGCGGGGATTCCTACGAGCAGTACTTC. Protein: CRTQRPEGGDSYEQYF.

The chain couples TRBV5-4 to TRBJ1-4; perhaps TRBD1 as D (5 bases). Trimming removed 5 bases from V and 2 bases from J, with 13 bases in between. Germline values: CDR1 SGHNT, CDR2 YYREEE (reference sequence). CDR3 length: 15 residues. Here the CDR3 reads CASRNRGVTNEKLFF. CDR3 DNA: TGTGCCAGCAGGAACCGGGGGGTCACTAATGAAAAACTGTTTTTT.

In DNA form, the CDR3 reads TGTGCCAGTAGTATGGGGCAGGGGATCATTCAGCCCCAGCATTTT. This sequence encodes CASSMGQGIIQPQHF. The J gene is TRBJ1-5, the V gene TRBV19; D perhaps matches TRBD1 (6 bases). The CDR3 spans 15 residues. The V end was cut by 3 bases, the J end by 6 bases, with 15 bases between. Germline CDR1 is LNHDA and CDR2 is SQIVND (reference sequence).

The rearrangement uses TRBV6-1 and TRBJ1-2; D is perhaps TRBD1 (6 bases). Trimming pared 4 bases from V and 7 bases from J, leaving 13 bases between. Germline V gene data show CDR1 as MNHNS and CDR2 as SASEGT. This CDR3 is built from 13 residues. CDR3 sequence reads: CASSGYRVAGYTF. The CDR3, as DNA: TGTGCCAGCAGTGGTTACAGGGTAGCTGGCTACACCTTC.

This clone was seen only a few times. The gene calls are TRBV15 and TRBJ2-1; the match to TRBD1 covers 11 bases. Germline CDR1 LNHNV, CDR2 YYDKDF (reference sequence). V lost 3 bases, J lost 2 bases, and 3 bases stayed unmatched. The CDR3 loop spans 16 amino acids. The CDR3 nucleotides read TGTGCCACCAGCAGCGCGGACAGGGGGCCCTACAATGAGCAGTTCTTC. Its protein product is CATSSADRGPYNEQFF. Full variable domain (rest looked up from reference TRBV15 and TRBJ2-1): DAMVIQNPRYQVTQFGKPVTLSCSQTLNHNVMYWYQQKSSQAPKLLFHYYDKDFNNEADTPDNFQSRRPNTSFCFLDIRSPGLGDTAMYLCATSSADRGPYNEQFFGPGTRLTVL.

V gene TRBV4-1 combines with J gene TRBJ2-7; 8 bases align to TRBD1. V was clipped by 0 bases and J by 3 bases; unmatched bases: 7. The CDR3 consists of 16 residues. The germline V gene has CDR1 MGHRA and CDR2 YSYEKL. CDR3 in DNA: TGCGCCAGCAGCCAAGATCCCGGGACAGGATTCTACGAGCAGTACTTC. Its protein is CASSQDPGTGFYEQYF.

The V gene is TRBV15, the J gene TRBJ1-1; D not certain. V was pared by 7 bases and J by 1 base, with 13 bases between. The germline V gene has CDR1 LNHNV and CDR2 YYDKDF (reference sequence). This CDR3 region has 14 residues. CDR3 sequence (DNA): TGTGCCACCACACGGGTAATGCAGAACACTGAAGCTTTCTTT. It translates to CATTRVMQNTEAFF.

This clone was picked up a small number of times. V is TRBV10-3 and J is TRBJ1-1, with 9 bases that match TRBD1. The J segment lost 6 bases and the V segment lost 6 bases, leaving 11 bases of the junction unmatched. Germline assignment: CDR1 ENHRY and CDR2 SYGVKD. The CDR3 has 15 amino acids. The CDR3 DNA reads TGTGCCATCAGGGAAGGACAGGGGCGGACACCTGAAGCTTTCTTT. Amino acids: CAIREGQGRTPEAFF.

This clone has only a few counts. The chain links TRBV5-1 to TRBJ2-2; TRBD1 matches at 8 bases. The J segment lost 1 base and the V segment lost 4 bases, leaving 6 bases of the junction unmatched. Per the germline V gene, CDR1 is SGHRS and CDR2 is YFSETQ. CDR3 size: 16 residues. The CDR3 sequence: CASSPPGQENTGELFF. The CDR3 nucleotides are TGCGCCAGCAGCCCGCCGGGACAGGAGAACACCGGGGAGCTGTTTTTT.

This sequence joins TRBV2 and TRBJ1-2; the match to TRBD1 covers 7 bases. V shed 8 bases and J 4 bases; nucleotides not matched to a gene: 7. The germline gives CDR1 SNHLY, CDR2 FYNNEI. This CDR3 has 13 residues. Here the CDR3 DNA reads TGTGCCAGCGGGGGACAGAGTTCCTATGGCTACACCTTC. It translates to CASGGQSSYGYTF.

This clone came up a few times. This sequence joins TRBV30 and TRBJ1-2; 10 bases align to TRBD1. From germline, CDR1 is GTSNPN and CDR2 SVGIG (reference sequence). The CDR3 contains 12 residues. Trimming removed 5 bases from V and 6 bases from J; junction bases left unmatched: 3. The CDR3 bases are TGTGCCTGGGACAGGGGGCTGAATGGCTACACCTTC. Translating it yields CAWDRGLNGYTF. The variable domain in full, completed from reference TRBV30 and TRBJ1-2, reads SQTIHQWPATLVQPVGSPLSLECTVEGTSNPNLYWYRQAAGRGLQLLFYSVGIGQISSEVPQNLSASRPQDRQFILSSKKLLLSDSGFYLCAWDRGLNGYTFGSGTRLTVV.